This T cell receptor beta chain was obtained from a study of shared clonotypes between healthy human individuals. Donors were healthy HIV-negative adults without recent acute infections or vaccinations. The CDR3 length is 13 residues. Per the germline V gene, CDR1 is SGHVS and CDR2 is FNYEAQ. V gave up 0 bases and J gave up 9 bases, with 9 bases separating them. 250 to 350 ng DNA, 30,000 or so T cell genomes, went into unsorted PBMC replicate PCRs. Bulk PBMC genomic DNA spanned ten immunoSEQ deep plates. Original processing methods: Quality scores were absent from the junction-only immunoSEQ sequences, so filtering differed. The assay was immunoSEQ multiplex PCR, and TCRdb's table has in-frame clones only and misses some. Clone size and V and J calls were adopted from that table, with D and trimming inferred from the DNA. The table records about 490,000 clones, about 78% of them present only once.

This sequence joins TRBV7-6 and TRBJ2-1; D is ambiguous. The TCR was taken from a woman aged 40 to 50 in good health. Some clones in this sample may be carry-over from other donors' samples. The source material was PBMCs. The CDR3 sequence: CASSLALATEQFF. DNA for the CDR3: TGTGCCAGCAGCTTAGCGTTAGCCACTGAGCAGTTCTTC.